The 25 T cell receptor beta chains listed next were all sequenced from one sample in a study of radiotherapy plus CTLA-4 blockade in lung cancer. The method was immunoSEQ multiplex PCR; TCRdb's version includes in-frame clones alone and lacks a portion of them. The profile shows approximately 40,000 clones, approximately 86% of them singletons. The input for sequencing was peripheral blood, taken from a patient treated with radiotherapy plus ipilimumab. All receptors derive from a human donor with non-small cell lung cancer whose response to radiotherapy plus ipilimumab could not be evaluated.

The V gene is TRBV19, the J gene TRBJ2-7; D perhaps matches TRBD2 (7 bases). This CDR3 is built from 14 residues. The V gene's germline CDR1 is LNHDA and CDR2 SQIVND (reference sequence). Trimming pared 3 bases from V and 4 bases from J, leaving 13 bases between. CDR3 protein: CASSIGGADYEQYF. The CDR3 nucleotides are TGTGCCAGTAGTATTGGGGGGGCCGATTACGAGCAGTACTTC.

The rearrangement links TRBV7-4 to TRBJ2-1; the match to TRBD2 covers 7 bases. Trimming took 5 bases from V and 3 from J; bases not matched to a gene: 7. Germline V gives CDR1 SGHVT, CDR2 SQSDAQ. The CDR3 runs 15 residues. The CDR3, as DNA: TGTGCCAGCAGCCTACTCGGGACTATCTACAATGAGCAGTTCTTC. Protein: CASSLLGTIYNEQFF.

This chain joins TRBV5-1 and TRBJ2-2, with 13 bases fitting TRBD2. The junction had 6 bases not matched to a gene; V was cut back by 3 bases and J by 7 bases. Germline CDR1 is SGHRS and CDR2 is YFSETQ. CDR3 size: 16 residues. CDR3 bases: TGCGCCAGCAGCTCAGGACTAGCGGGGGCCCACGGGGAGCTGTTTTTT. Translating it yields CASSSGLAGAHGELFF.

Notes on this clone: This same CDR3 is encoded by further DNA sequences in the sample. The V call is TRBV11-3, the J call TRBJ2-2; 11 bases map to TRBD1. V was clipped by 5 bases and J by 6 bases; unmatched bases: 8. Per the germline V gene, CDR1 is SGHNT and CDR2 is YENEEA. There are 16 residues in the CDR3. In DNA, the CDR3 is TGTGCCAGCAGCCTAAGCGGACAGGGGGCCGCCGGGGAGCTGTTTTTT. It encodes CASSLSGQGAAGELFF.

This rearrangement joins TRBV6-5 to TRBJ2-1; 7 nucleotides agree with TRBD2. This CDR3 spans 15 amino acids. The junction had 8 bases not matched to a gene; V was cut back by 8 bases and J by 1 base. Germline V gives CDR1 MNHEY, CDR2 SVGAGI. The CDR3 DNA reads as TGTGCCAGCCGCGTGGGACTACCTTCCTACAATGAGCAGTTCTTC. Translating it yields CASRVGLPSYNEQFF.

The J gene is TRBJ2-5, the V gene TRBV11-3; TRBD1 matches at 9 bases. The junction had 3 bases not matched to a gene; V was cut back by 4 bases and J by 3 bases. Germline V CDR1 and CDR2: SGHNT, YENEEA. CDR3 length equals 14 residues. CDR3 sequence reads: CASSSGTGKETQYF. The CDR3 DNA follows: TGTGCCAGCAGCTCAGGGACAGGGAAAGAGACCCAGTACTTC.

This chain joins TRBV5-1 and TRBJ1-2; D unclear. Germline loops: CDR1 SGHRS, CDR2 YFSETQ. V lost 0 bases to trimming and J lost 3 bases, with 9 bases between them. This CDR3 spans 14 amino acids. CDR3 sequence reads: CASSLDRSDYGYTF. The CDR3 coding sequence is TGCGCCAGCAGCTTGGACAGATCCGACTATGGCTACACCTTC.

The chain combines TRBV28 with TRBJ1-1, with D possibly TRBD1 on 6 matching bases. CDR1 and CDR2 (germline): MDHEN, SYDVKM. The CDR3 is 15 amino acids. V was cut by 3 bases and J by 2 bases, with 13 bases left in between. The CDR3 loop is CASSFLGADNTEAFF. The CDR3 region has the DNA TGTGCCAGCAGTTTTTTGGGGGCGGATAACACTGAAGCTTTCTTT. The full variable domain, with the rest looked up from reference TRBV28 and TRBJ1-1, is DVKVTQSSRYLVKRTGEKVFLECVQDMDHENMFWYRQDPGLGLRLIYFSYDVKMKEKGDIPEGYSVSREKKERFSLILESASTNQTSMYLCASSFLGADNTEAFFGQGTRLTVV.

V usage is TRBV6-5 and J usage is TRBJ2-3; D is undetermined. The CDR3 spans 15 residues. V gave up 0 bases and J gave up 0 bases, with 7 bases separating them. The V gene's germline CDR1 is MNHEY and CDR2 SVGAGI. The CDR3 DNA is TGTGCCAGCAGTTACTCGTTGGCTAGCACAGATACGCAGTATTTT. Its protein product is CASSYSLASTDTQYF.

The V call is TRBV28, the J call TRBJ2-5; the match to TRBD1 covers 8 bases. The J call may be wrong; the DNA end is better matched by TRBJ2-7. This CDR3 is built from 14 residues. Germline assignment: CDR1 MDHEN and CDR2 SYDVKM. CDR3 residues: CASQGRDRSYEQYF. CDR3 bases: TGTGCCAGCCAGGGCCGGGACAGGTCCTACGAGCAGTACTTC.

The CDR3 nucleotides are TGTGCCATCAGTGAGTTCATTAGCGGGGGGTACAATGAGCAGTTCTTC. Protein: CAISEFISGGYNEQFF. The genes are TRBV10-3 and TRBJ2-1; 10 nucleotides line up with TRBD2. Germline values: CDR1 ENHRY, CDR2 SYGVKD. Unmatched junction bases numbered 4, after V lost 1 base and J lost 4 bases. The CDR3 consists of 16 residues.

The rearrangement uses TRBV28 and TRBJ2-3; D is ambiguous. Trimming stripped 8 bases from V and 0 bases from J, with 6 bases between. Per germline, CDR1 MDHEN and CDR2 SYDVKM. The CDR3 totals 12 residues. CDR3 in amino acids: CASQFSTDTQYF. The CDR3 DNA is TGTGCCAGCCAGTTTAGCACAGATACGCAGTATTTT.

The chain recombines TRBV7-2 with TRBJ2-1; TRBD2 matches at 7 bases. V lost 4 bases to trimming and J lost 4 bases; unmatched junction nucleotides: 7. The CDR3 length is 15 residues. Germline V gene data show CDR1 as SGHTA and CDR2 as FQGNSA. This CDR3 reads CASSSSWGGYNEQFF. CDR3 DNA sequence: TGTGCCAGCAGCTCCAGTTGGGGGGGATACAATGAGCAGTTCTTC.

V gene TRBV27 combines with J gene TRBJ2-3; the D gene is possibly TRBD2 (6 bases). Germline CDR1 is MNHEY and CDR2 is SMNVEV (reference sequence). Trimming took 3 bases from V and 0 from J, leaving 7 bases between them. The CDR3 is 14 amino acids. CDR3 loop: CASSLRGSTDTQYF. The CDR3 region has the DNA TGTGCCAGCAGTTTGCGGGGAAGCACAGATACGCAGTATTTT.

This clone was picked up one time. This chain joins TRBV18 and TRBJ2-5; D is uncertain. The germline CDR1 and CDR2 sequences are KGHSH and LQKENI. V was cut by 4 bases and J by 3 bases, with 6 bases left in between. The CDR3 runs 12 residues. The CDR3 DNA reads as TGTGCCAGCTCACGCCCTAAAGAGACCCAGTACTTC. This gives the protein CASSRPKETQYF.

This chain links TRBV4-3 with TRBJ2-2; TRBD2 might be the D (5 bases). Germline assignment: CDR1 LGHNA and CDR2 YSLEER. The CDR3 totals 15 residues. V lost 2 bases and J lost 5, with 12 bases in between. In DNA form, the CDR3 reads TGCGCCAGCAGCCAATATGGACTCGGGACCGGGGAGCTGTTTTTT. Translated: CASSQYGLGTGELFF.

This rearrangement joins TRBV29-1 to TRBJ2-5; 11 bases map to TRBD2. The CDR3 consists of 13 residues. In germline, CDR1 is SQVTM, CDR2 ANQGSEA. The ends lost 6 bases at V and 7 bases at J; junction bases unmatched: 7. The CDR3 DNA reads as TGCAGCGTCTCTACTAGCGGGGGACGGACCCAGTACTTC. Translated, it gives CSVSTSGGRTQYF.

This clone came up a few times. This chain joins TRBV5-4 and TRBJ1-2, with a possible D match to TRBD1 (5 bases). Trimming took 0 bases from V and 8 from J, leaving 17 bases between them. Per the germline V gene, CDR1 is SGHNT and CDR2 is YYREEE (reference sequence). The CDR3 runs to 15 residues. CDR3 in amino acids: CASSLGEGLGSGYTF. CDR3 sequence (DNA): TGTGCCAGCAGCTTGGGGGAGGGGTTGGGGTCCGGCTACACCTTC.

The chain links TRBV20-1 to TRBJ1-2; TRBD1 agrees at 7 bases. The V gene end was trimmed by 3 bases and the J gene end by 7 bases; junction bases not matched to a gene: 2. The CDR3 has 11 residues. In germline, CDR1 is DFQATT, CDR2 SNEGSKA (reference sequence). CDR3 sequence reads: CSASKGAGYTF. For the CDR3, the DNA is TGCAGTGCTAGTAAGGGGGCTGGCTACACCTTC.

This clone came up a few times. V usage is TRBV11-2 and J usage is TRBJ1-5; the D is unclear. Germline V gene sequence: CDR1 SGHAT, CDR2 FQNNGV. The CDR3 spans 13 residues. The ends were cut back, 3 bases at V and 2 bases at J, with 5 bases in the middle. CDR3 DNA sequence: TGTGCCAGCAGCTTCGGTGGCAATCAGCCCCAGCATTTT. It is translated as CASSFGGNQPQHF.

The chain has TRBV5-1 and TRBJ2-2; a weak D match, TRBD2 (5 bases). CDR3 size: 15 residues. Germline-derived CDR1 and CDR2 are SGHRS and YFSETQ. V was trimmed by 7 bases and J by 2 bases, leaving 15 bases between them. As DNA, the CDR3 is TGCGCCAGCCGGATCGAGGGCCTTAACACCGGGGAGCTGTTTTTT. It codes for CASRIEGLNTGELFF.

The chain joins TRBV29-1 to TRBJ1-1; TRBD1 agrees at 8 bases. With 2 bases clipped from V and 10 bases from J, the junction kept 15 bases outside the gene matches. Germline V gene data show CDR1 as SQVTM and CDR2 as ANQGSEA. The CDR3 length is 15 residues. As DNA, the CDR3 is TGCAGCGTTGAACAAGACAGGACAGGGCCTGAGGGAGCTTTCTTT. As protein: CSVEQDRTGPEGAFF.

V usage is TRBV6-1 and J usage is TRBJ2-7; unclear D gene. Germline CDR1 and CDR2: MNHNS and SASEGT. With 6 bases removed from V and 3 bases from J, the gap between germline ends came to 6 bases. The CDR3 is made up of 11 amino acids. The CDR3 loop reads CASSLGYEQYF. Here the CDR3 DNA reads TGTGCCAGCAGCCTCGGCTACGAGCAGTACTTC.

This clone was observed a handful of times. The chain combines TRBV7-8 with TRBJ1-5; D unclear. V lost 1 base and J lost 1, with 2 bases in between. CDR3 size: 13 residues. Per germline, CDR1 SGHVS and CDR2 FQNEAQ. The CDR3 bases are TGTGCCAGCAGCTTAGTAAGCAATCAGCCCCAGCATTTT. As protein: CASSLVSNQPQHF.

The rearrangement joins TRBV5-5 to TRBJ1-1, with a weak D call TRBD1 (6 bases). The V and J ends lost 7 bases and 1 base respectively, with 20 bases between them. Germline CDR1 reads SGHKS; CDR2 reads YYEKEE (reference sequence). This CDR3 is 16 amino acids long. CDR3 bases: TGTGCCAGCCAGCTTTCGGTTGGGGGCAGGAACACTGAAGCTTTCTTT. This codes for CASQLSVGGRNTEAFF.